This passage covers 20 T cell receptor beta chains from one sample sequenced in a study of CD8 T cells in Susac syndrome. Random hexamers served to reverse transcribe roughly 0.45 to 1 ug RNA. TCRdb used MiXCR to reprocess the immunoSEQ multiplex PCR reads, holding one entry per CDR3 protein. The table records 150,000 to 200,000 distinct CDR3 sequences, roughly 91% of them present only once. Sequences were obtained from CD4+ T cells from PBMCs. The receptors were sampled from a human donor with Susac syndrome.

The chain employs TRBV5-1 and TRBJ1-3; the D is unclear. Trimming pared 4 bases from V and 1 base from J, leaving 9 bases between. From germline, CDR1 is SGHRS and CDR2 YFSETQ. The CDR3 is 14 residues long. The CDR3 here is CASSDTDSGNTIYF. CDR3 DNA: TGCGCCAGCAGCGACACAGATTCTGGAAACACCATATATTTT.

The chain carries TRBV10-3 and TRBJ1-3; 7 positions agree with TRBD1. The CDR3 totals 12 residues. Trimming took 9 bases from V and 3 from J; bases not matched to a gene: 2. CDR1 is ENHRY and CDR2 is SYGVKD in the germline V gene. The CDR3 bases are TGTGCCATGACAGGGTTTGGAAACACCATATATTTT. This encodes CAMTGFGNTIYF.

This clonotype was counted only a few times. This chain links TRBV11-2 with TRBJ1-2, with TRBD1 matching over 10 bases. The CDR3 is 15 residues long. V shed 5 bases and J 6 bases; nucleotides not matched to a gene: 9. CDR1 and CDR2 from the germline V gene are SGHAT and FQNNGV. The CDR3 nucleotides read TGTGCCAGCAGCCGTAGACAGGGGGCGAGGCATGGCTACACCTTC. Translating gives CASSRRQGARHGYTF.

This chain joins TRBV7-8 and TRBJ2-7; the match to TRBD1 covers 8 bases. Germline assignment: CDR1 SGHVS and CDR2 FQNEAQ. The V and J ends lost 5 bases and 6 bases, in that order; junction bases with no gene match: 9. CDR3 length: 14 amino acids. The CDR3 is CASSPRPTGAEQYF. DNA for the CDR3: TGTGCCAGCAGCCCGCGGCCGACAGGGGCCGAGCAGTACTTC.

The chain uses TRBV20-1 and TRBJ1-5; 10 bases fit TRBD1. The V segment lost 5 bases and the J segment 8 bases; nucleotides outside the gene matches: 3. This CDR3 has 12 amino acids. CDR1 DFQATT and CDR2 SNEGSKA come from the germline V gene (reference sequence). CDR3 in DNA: TGCAGTGCTTGGACAGGGGGAGAGCCCCAGCATTTT. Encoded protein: CSAWTGGEPQHF.

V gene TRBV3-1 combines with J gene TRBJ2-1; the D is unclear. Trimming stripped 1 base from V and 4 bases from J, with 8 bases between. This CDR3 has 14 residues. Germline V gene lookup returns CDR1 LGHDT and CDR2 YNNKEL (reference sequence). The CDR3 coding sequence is TGTGCCAGCAGCCAAGCCAGGAATTACAATGAGCAGTTCTTC. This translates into CASSQARNYNEQFF.

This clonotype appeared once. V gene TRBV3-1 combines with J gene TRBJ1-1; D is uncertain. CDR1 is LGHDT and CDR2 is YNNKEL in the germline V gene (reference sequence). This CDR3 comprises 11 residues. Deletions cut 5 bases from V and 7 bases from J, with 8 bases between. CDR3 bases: TGTGCCAGCAGCTCTGCTAATGAAGCTTTCTTT. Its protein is CASSSANEAFF.

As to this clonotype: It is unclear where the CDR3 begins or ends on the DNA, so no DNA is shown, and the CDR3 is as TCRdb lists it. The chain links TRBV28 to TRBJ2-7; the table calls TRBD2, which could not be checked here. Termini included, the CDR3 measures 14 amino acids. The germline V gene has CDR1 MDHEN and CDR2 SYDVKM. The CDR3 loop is CASSSSGLPYEQYF.

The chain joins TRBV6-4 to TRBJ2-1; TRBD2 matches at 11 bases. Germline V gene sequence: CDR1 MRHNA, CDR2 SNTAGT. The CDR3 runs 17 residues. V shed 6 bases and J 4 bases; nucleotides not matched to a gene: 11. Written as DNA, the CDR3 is TGTGCCAGCAGCAAAACCCTGGGACTAGCGGCTTACAATGAGCAGTTCTTC. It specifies CASSKTLGLAAYNEQFF.

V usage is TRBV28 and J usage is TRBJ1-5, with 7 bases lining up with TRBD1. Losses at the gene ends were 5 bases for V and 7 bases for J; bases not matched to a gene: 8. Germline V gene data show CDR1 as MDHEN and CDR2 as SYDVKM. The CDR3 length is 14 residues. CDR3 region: CASSPDRPGQPQHF. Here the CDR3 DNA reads TGTGCCAGCAGTCCGGACAGGCCGGGGCAGCCCCAGCATTTT.

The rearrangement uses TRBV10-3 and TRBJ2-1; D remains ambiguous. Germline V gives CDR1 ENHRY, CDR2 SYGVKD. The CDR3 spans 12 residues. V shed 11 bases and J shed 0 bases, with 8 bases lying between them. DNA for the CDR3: TGTGCCGTAACGAGCTCCTACAATGAGCAGTTCTTC. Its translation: CAVTSSYNEQFF.

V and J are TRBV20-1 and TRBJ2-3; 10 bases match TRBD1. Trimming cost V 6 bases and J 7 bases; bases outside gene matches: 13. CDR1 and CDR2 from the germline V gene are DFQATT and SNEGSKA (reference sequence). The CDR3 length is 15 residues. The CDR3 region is CSAPSPGQGSHTQYF. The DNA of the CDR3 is TGCAGTGCCCCTTCGCCGGGACAGGGGTCGCATACGCAGTATTTT.

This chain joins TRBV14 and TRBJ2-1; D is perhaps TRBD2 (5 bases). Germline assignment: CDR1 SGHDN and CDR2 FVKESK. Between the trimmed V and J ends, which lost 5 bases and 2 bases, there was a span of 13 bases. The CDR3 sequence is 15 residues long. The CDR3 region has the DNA TGTGCCAGCAGCACGTACGGGATGGCCTACAATGAGCAGTTCTTC. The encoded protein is CASSTYGMAYNEQFF.

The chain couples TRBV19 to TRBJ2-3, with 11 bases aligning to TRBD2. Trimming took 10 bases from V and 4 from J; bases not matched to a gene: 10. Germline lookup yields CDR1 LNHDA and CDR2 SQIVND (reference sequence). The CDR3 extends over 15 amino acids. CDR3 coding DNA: TGTGCCACGTTGAACCTAGCGGGAGGACCAGATACGCAGTATTTT. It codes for CATLNLAGGPDTQYF.

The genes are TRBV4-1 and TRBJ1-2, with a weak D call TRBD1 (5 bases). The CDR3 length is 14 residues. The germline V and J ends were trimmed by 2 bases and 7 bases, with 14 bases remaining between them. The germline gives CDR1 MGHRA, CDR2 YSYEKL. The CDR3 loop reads CASSQPDSLFGYTF. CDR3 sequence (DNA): TGCGCCAGCAGCCAACCTGACAGCCTTTTTGGCTACACCTTC.

The CDR3 DNA sequence: TGTGCCAGCAGCCTCAAGCCAGCAGGGAGTAATTCACCCCTCCACTTT. Protein: CASSLKPAGSNSPLHF. This rearrangement joins TRBV14 to TRBJ1-6; a possible D gene is TRBD1 (5 bases). The CDR3 covers 16 residues. V lost 4 bases and J lost 6, with 16 bases in between. Germline V lookup: CDR1 SGHDN, CDR2 FVKESK.

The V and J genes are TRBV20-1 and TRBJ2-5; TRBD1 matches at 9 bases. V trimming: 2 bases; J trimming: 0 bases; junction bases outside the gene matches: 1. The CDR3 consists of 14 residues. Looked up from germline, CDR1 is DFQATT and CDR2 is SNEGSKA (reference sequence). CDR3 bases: TGCAGTGCTAGACGGGACAGGGACCAAGAGACCCAGTACTTC. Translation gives CSARRDRDQETQYF.

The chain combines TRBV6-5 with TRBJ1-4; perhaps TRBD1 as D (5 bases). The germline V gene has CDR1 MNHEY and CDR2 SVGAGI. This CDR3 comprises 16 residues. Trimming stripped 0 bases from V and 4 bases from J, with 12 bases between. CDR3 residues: CASSYSGGNNNEKLFF. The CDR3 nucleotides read TGTGCCAGCAGTTACTCCGGGGGAAATAATAATGAAAAACTGTTTTTT.

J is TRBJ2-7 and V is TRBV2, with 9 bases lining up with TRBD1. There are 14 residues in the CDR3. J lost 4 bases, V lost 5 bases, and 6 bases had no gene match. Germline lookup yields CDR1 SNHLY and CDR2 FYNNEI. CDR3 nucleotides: TGTGCCAGCAGTAAGGGGACAGGGTTTTACGAGCAGTACTTC. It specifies CASSKGTGFYEQYF.

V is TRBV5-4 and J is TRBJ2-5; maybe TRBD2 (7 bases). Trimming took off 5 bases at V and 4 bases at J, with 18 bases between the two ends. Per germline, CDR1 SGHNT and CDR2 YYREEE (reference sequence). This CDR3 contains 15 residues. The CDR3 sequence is CASRAVGGGAETQYF. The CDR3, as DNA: TGTGCCAGCAGGGCGGTAGGAGGGGGGGCAGAGACCCAGTACTTC.